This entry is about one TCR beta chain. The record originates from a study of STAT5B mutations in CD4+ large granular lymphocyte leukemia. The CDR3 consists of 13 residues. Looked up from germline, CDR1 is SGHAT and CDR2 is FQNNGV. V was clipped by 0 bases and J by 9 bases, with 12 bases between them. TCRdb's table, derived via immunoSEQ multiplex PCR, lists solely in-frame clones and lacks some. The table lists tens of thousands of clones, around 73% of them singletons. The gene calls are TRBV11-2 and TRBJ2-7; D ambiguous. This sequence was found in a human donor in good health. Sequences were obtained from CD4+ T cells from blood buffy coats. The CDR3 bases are TGTGCCAGCAGCTTAGATGGGCCCACGGGGCAGTACTTC. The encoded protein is CASSLDGPTGQYF.